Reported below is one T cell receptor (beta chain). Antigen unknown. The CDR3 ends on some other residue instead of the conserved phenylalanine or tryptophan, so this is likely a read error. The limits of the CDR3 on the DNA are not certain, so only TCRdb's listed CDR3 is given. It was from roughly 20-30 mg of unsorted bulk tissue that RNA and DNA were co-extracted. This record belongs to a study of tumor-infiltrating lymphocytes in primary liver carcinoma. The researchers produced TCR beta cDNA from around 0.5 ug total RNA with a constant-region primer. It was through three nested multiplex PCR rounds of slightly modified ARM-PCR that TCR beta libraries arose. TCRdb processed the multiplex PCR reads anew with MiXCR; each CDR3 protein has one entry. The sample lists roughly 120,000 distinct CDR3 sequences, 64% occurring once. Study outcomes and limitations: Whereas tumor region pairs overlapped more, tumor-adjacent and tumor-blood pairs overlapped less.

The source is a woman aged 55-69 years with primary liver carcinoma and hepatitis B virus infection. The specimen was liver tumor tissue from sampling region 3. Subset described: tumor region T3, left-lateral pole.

This CDR3 is CASSYSRGSYEQYM. The J gene is TRBJ2-7, the V gene TRBV11-1. Germline assignment: CDR1 SGHAT and CDR2 FQDESV (reference sequence). The CDR3 length is 14 residues, termini included.